This T cell receptor beta chain was sequenced during a study of tissue T cells after allogeneic stem cell transplantation. Broader study findings: Within patients, tissue anatomy strongly shaped TCR repertoire composition. Alloreactivity or antigen specificity of tissue TCRs was not determined; some clones might be host cells. Only a limited share of tissue TCRs appeared in blood or spleen.

Sequenced by immunoSEQ multiplex PCR; TCRdb stores in-frame clones only, minus some. The data contain around 850 clones, about 49% of them singletons. After removal of 7 bases from V and 6 bases from J, the junction contained 8 bases not matched to a gene. Per the germline V gene, CDR1 is ENHRY and CDR2 is SYGVKD. CDR3 length: 14 residues. This clone rates as large. Its antigen is as yet unknown. The TCR comes from a female patient aged 40 to 70 with steroid-refractory graft-versus-host disease after an allogeneic stem cell transplant. The graft donor may be the source of some T cells. V gene TRBV10-3 combines with J gene TRBJ1-5; 8 nucleotides agree with TRBD1. Sequenced material: blood, taken at autopsy. The CDR3 DNA sequence: TGTGCCATCAAGGGTTCAGGGGGCTTTCAGCCCCAGCATTTT. Its translation is CAIKGSGGFQPQHF.